This T cell receptor (beta chain) was sequenced in a study of response to subunit inactivated influenza vaccine. The study, taken as a whole, reports: Authors suggested few new T cells are recruited by each seasonal influenza vaccination.

For this clonotype: Its cognate antigen is unknown. One junction end disagrees with the germline gene, perhaps due to a read error.

TCRdb reprocessed the RT-PCR reads via MiXCR and lists one record per CDR3 protein. Of approximately 530,000 distinct CDR3 sequences listed, 10% to 15% were seen once; the top ten hold roughly 13%. Specimen: PBMCs from blood, collected roughly 6 weeks after vaccination. The clonotype comes from a man in his fifties who received an inactivated influenza vaccine.

The CDR3 loop is CSARRTAFYEHYF. The CDR3 nucleotides are TGCAGTGCCAGAAGGACAGCTTTCTACGAGCACTACTTC. The chain joins TRBV20-1 to TRBJ2-7, with TRBD1 as a possible D gene (6 bases). This CDR3 spans 13 amino acids. Germline loops: CDR1 DFQATT, CDR2 SNEGSKA (reference sequence).